What follows are 3 T cell receptor beta chains derived from one specimen sequenced in a study of cytomegalovirus exposure and HLA in healthy donors. PCR was performed using 60 Vbeta and 13 Jbeta primers. The table came from immunoSEQ multiplex PCR; TCRdb's copy has only in-frame clones and leaves some out. This sample has about 94,000 clones, with 70% to 85% found just once. Sequenced material: PBMCs. The receptors shown here come from a human donor in good health.

This chain uses TRBV27 with TRBJ1-5, with unresolved D. This CDR3 comprises 13 residues. The ends were cut back, 3 bases at V and 7 bases at J, with 10 bases in the middle. Germline loops: CDR1 MNHEY, CDR2 SMNVEV (reference sequence). This CDR3 reads CASSFQAGQPQHF. The CDR3 nucleotides read TGTGCCAGCAGTTTCCAGGCGGGCCAGCCCCAGCATTTT.

The rearrangement links TRBV6-6 to TRBJ1-1; D is possibly TRBD1 (6 bases). Between the trimmed V and J ends, which lost 7 bases and 4 bases, there was a span of 13 bases. The CDR3 is 13 amino acids. CDR1 is MNHNY, CDR2 SVGAGI, per germline (reference sequence). CDR3 in DNA: TGTGCCAGCAATCTAAACAGGGCCACTGAAGCTTTCTTT. Protein product: CASNLNRATEAFF.

This clone was seen once. The chain couples TRBV4-3 to TRBJ2-2; possible D gene TRBD2, 5 bases. The germline V gene has CDR1 LGHNA and CDR2 YSLEER. With 2 bases removed from V and 2 bases from J, the gap between germline ends came to 9 bases. This CDR3 is 15 amino acids long. DNA of the CDR3: TGCGCCAGCAGCCAAAGGACTGGAAACACCGGGGAGCTGTTTTTT. Translated: CASSQRTGNTGELFF.